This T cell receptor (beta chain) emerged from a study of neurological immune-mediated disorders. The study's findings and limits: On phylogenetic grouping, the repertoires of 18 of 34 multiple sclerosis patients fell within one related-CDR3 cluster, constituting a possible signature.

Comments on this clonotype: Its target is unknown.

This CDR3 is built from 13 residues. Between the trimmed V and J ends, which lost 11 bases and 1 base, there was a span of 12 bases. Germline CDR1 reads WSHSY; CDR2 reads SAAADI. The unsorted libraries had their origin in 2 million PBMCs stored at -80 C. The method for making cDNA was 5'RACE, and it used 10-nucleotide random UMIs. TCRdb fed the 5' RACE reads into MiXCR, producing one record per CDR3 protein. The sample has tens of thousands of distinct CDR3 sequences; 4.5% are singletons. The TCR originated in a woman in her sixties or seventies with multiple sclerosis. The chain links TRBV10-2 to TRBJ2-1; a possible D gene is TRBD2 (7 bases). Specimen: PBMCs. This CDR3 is CASGGLSYNEQFF. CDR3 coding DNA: TGCGCCTCCGGGGGGCTTTCCTACAATGAGCAGTTCTTC.